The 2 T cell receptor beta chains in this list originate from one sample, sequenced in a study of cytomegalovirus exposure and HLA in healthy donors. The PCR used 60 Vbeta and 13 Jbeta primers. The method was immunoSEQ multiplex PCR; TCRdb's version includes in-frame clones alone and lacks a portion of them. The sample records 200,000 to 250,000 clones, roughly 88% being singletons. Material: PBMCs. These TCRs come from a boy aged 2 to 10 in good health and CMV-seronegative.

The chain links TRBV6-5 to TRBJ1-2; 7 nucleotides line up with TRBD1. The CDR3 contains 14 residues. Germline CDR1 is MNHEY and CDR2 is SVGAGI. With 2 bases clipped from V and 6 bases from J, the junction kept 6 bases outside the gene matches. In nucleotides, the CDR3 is TGTGCCAGCAGTTACCAGGGGGGTCGGGATGGCTACACCTTC. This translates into CASSYQGGRDGYTF.

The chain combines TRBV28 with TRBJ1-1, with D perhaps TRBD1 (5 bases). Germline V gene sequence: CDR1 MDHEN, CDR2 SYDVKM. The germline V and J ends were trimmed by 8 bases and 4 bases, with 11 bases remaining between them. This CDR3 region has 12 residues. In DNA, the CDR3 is TGTGCCAGCGCCGGGGGGGTCACTGAAGCTTTCTTT. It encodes CASAGGVTEAFF.